The 7 T cell receptor beta chains listed next were all sequenced from one sample in a study of human T cells and chemical hapten exposure. Time point described: patch test 3, about 24 weeks after DPC sensitization. Treatment in this sample: therapeutic diphenylcyclopropenone sensitization with weekly scalp DPC. Each CDR3 protein gets one entry after TCRdb re-called the RACE reads with MiXCR. The data contain roughly 200,000 distinct CDR3 sequences, under 25% of them seen just once; the ten biggest clones take up 2% to 2.5%. Specimen: whole blood, collected in connection with sensitization to the hapten diphenylcyclopropenone (DPC). All receptors derive from a woman between 40 and 50 years old with alopecia areata. Some clones in this sample may be carry-over from other donors' samples.

This clonotype was counted many times. The chain has TRBV7-9 and TRBJ2-7; maybe TRBD1 (6 bases). V was pared by 3 bases and J by 2 bases, with 11 bases between. This CDR3 region has 14 residues. Germline CDR1 SEHNR, CDR2 FQNEAQ (reference sequence). CDR3 nucleotides: TGTGCCAGCAGCTTGGTACAGGGAGCCTACGAGCAGTACTTC. Protein: CASSLVQGAYEQYF.

This clonotype was found a few times. This rearrangement joins TRBV4-3 to TRBJ2-1, with D uncertain. The CDR3 extends over 13 amino acids. Trimming left V 0 bases short and J 8 bases short, with 8 bases between. CDR1 and CDR2 from the germline V gene are LGHNA and YSLEER. CDR3 region: CASSQDYQYEQFF. The CDR3 DNA is TGCGCCAGCAGCCAAGATTATCAGTATGAGCAGTTCTTC.

This chain connects TRBV11-1 to TRBJ2-1; 16 positions match TRBD2. The CDR3 has 18 amino acids. The V gene end was trimmed by 0 bases and the J gene end by 9 bases; junction bases not matched to a gene: 8. Per germline, CDR1 SGHAT and CDR2 FQDESV (reference sequence). The CDR3 region is CASSLAGTSGRAGSEQFF. The DNA for the CDR3 is TGTGCCAGCAGCTTAGCCGGGACTAGCGGGAGGGCCGGGAGTGAGCAGTTCTTC.

This clonotype was seen more than once but under ten times. The chain joins TRBV6-5 to TRBJ2-7; D possibly uses TRBD1 or TRBD2 (5 bases each). Germline-derived CDR1 and CDR2 are MNHEY and SVGAGI. This CDR3 has 12 residues. The V and J ends lost 8 bases and 7 bases respectively, with 15 bases between them. The DNA for the CDR3 is TGTGCCAGCCGGGGCCACTGGTGGGAGCAGTACTTC. Its protein is CASRGHWWEQYF.

CDR3 DNA: TGTGCCAGCAGCTTTCGAGGGTCTAATGAAAAACTGTTTTTT. Its protein product is CASSFRGSNEKLFF. The chain is built from TRBV7-2 and TRBJ1-4; D is uncertain. In germline, CDR1 is SGHTA, CDR2 FQGNSA. This CDR3 region has 14 residues. The ends were cut back, 3 bases at V and 3 bases at J, with 8 bases in the middle.

This clonotype was detected only a few times. The chain has TRBV12-3 or TRBV12-4 and TRBJ2-1; D may be TRBD1 (6 bases). The CDR3 has 13 residues. The V and J ends lost 5 bases and 10 bases respectively, with 15 bases between them. CDR3 DNA sequence: TGTGCCAGCAGTGCGTCGACCGGGACAGAGCAGTTCTTC. It yields the protein CASSASTGTEQFF.

A few counts support this clonotype. The V and J genes are TRBV28 and TRBJ2-2, with no clear D. Trimming removed 6 bases from V and 6 bases from J, with 8 bases in between. The CDR3 runs to 12 residues. The germline V gene encodes CDR1 MDHEN and CDR2 SYDVKM. CDR3 in DNA: TGTGCCAGCAGACTGGATTCCGGGGAGCTGTTTTTT. This sequence encodes CASRLDSGELFF.